These 20 T cell receptor beta chains were all obtained from the same sample, sequenced in a study of beta chain features in type 1 diabetes. The study's findings and limits: Researchers report that Type 1 diabetes patients had moderately but significantly shorter TCRB CDR3s across all four CD4+ subsets.

The sequenced template was cDNA made from the entire isolated RNA. Sequenced by immunoSEQ multiplex PCR; TCRdb stores in-frame clones only, minus some. The sample includes around 690,000 clones, roughly 12% of them seen just once. These receptors lack a known antigen. What was sequenced was naive CD4+ T cells from blood. These receptors originate from a young man with type 1 diabetes.

This chain connects TRBV29-1 to TRBJ1-2, with TRBD1 matching 12 bases. Germline lookup yields CDR1 SQVTM and CDR2 ANQGSEA. The trim removed 3 bases at V and 7 bases at J, leaving 9 bases unmatched. The CDR3 is made up of 15 amino acids. CDR3 DNA sequence: TGCAGCGTTGACGGGACAGGGGGCGCCTCAGCTGGCTACACCTTC. Residues: CSVDGTGGASAGYTF.

CDR3 residues: CASMLGASYEQYF. The CDR3 DNA reads TGTGCCAGCATGTTGGGGGCCTCCTACGAGCAGTACTTC. The chain recombines TRBV9 with TRBJ2-7; a weak D match, TRBD1 (6 bases). V lost 6 bases, J lost 0 bases, and 10 bases lay in between. This CDR3 has 13 residues. Germline CDR1 and CDR2: SGDLS and YYNGEE.

The rearrangement uses TRBV30 and TRBJ2-5, with D perhaps matching TRBD2 (6 bases). Trimming removed 4 bases at V and 10 bases at J, with 13 bases between. The CDR3 has 11 residues. From germline, CDR1 is GTSNPN and CDR2 SVGIG (reference sequence). The CDR3 here is CAWIGRDRQYF. The CDR3 bases are TGTGCCTGGATAGGGCGGGACCGCCAGTACTTC.

V gene TRBV23-1 combines with J gene TRBJ1-2; D is uncertain. TRBV23-1 is an ORF, with its function uncertain. The V end lost 6 bases, the J end lost 6 bases, and 14 bases lay between the germline ends. CDR3 length equals 13 residues. CDR3 amino acids: CASSRGYYDGYTF. The CDR3 region has the DNA TGCGCCAGCAGCCGGGGTTACTATGATGGCTACACCTTC.

This clone occurred a few times. V is TRBV7-9 and J is TRBJ2-1; D remains ambiguous. Germline assignment: CDR1 SEHNR and CDR2 FQNEAQ (reference sequence). Deletions cut 1 base from V and 9 bases from J, with 10 bases between. The CDR3 contains 13 residues. The CDR3 DNA reads as TGTGCCAGCAGCTTAGAAGGCATTCCTGAGCAGTTCTTC. Its protein is CASSLEGIPEQFF. The full variable domain, in which reference TRBV7-9 and TRBJ2-1 provide the parts outside the CDR3, is DTGVSQNPRHKITKRGQNVTFRCDPISEHNRLYWYRQTLGQGPEFLTYFQNEAQLEKSRLLSDRFSAERPKGSFSTLEIQRTEQGDSAMYLCASSLEGIPEQFFGPGTRLTVL.

This clone was seen only a few times. The CDR3 loop reads CASSVRQGFYEQYF. The CDR3 DNA is TGTGCCAGCAGCGTGCGACAGGGTTTTTACGAGCAGTACTTC. The chain links TRBV9 to TRBJ2-7; 7 bases agree with TRBD1. In germline, CDR1 is SGDLS, CDR2 YYNGEE. V lost 2 bases and J lost 4; bases outside the gene matches: 6. The CDR3 is 14 amino acids.

For this clone: Different DNA sequences within this sample yield the same CDR3. V is TRBV5-1 and J is TRBJ2-7; 8 bases are shared with TRBD1. Germline V lookup: CDR1 SGHRS, CDR2 YFSETQ. This CDR3 contains 14 residues. The J segment lost 0 bases and the V segment lost 5 bases, leaving 4 bases of the junction unmatched. The CDR3 coding sequence is TGCGCCAGCAGTCCGGACAGGGTCTCCTACGAGCAGTACTTC. Its translation: CASSPDRVSYEQYF.

This clone was recorded a few times. This chain connects TRBV4-3 to TRBJ1-2; D is ambiguous. Between the trimmed V and J ends, which lost 4 bases and 2 bases, there was a span of 8 bases. CDR1 and CDR2 from the germline V gene are LGHNA and YSLEER. The CDR3 has 13 amino acids. Here the CDR3 DNA reads TGCGCCAGCAGCCGAAATTGGAACTATGGCTACACCTTC. It codes for CASSRNWNYGYTF.

This clone was found a few times. The genes are TRBV30 and TRBJ1-6; TRBD1 aligns across 8 bases. The trim removed 0 bases at V and 9 bases at J, leaving 4 bases unmatched. Germline V gene sequence: CDR1 GTSNPN, CDR2 SVGIG (reference sequence). The CDR3 has 14 amino acids. The CDR3 coding sequence is TGTGCCTGGAGTGTGACAGGGGTGAGTTCACCCCTCCACTTT. Encoded protein: CAWSVTGVSSPLHF.

Only a few counts were recorded for this clone. J is TRBJ2-1 and V is TRBV5-1; D is possibly TRBD1 (6 bases). This CDR3 has 15 residues. Germline CDR1 is SGHRS and CDR2 is YFSETQ. V dropped 0 bases and J dropped 7 bases, with 14 bases sitting between them. CDR3: CASSLGVSQGNEQFF. The CDR3 bases are TGCGCCAGCAGCTTGGGAGTGTCCCAGGGGAATGAGCAGTTCTTC.

The chain links TRBV5-6 to TRBJ2-1, with D possibly being TRBD2 (6 bases). This CDR3 comprises 16 residues. From germline, CDR1 is SGHDT and CDR2 YYEEEE. Trimming took 0 bases from V and 2 from J, leaving 12 bases between them. This chain's CDR3 is CASSLGTGDAYNEQFF. CDR3 nucleotides: TGTGCCAGCAGCTTGGGAACGGGGGATGCCTACAATGAGCAGTTCTTC.

The chain uses TRBV5-6 and TRBJ2-3; D is possibly TRBD2 (5 bases). In germline, CDR1 is SGHDT, CDR2 YYEEEE. The CDR3 consists of 14 residues. With 5 bases removed from V and 3 bases from J, the gap between germline ends came to 13 bases. The CDR3 spells CASSYRPGTDTQYF. The CDR3 DNA is TGTGCCAGCAGTTATCGCCCGGGGACAGATACGCAGTATTTT.

The CDR3 region is CASSLAGRDTQYF. CDR3 nucleotides: TGTGCCAGCAGCTTAGCTGGTCGGGATACGCAGTATTTT. The chain combines TRBV7-9 with TRBJ2-3; no clear D. Trimming removed 0 bases from V and 6 bases from J, with 7 bases in between. The V gene's germline CDR1 is SEHNR and CDR2 FQNEAQ (reference sequence). The CDR3 is 13 residues long. Looking up the rest from reference TRBV7-9 and TRBJ2-3 gives the full variable domain: DTGVSQNPRHKITKRGQNVTFRCDPISEHNRLYWYRQTLGQGPEFLTYFQNEAQLEKSRLLSDRFSAERPKGSFSTLEIQRTEQGDSAMYLCASSLAGRDTQYFGPGTRLTVL.

The chain joins TRBV27 to TRBJ1-5; 8 bases fit TRBD1. The length of the CDR3 is 13 residues. The V and J ends lost 6 bases and 8 bases, in that order; junction bases with no gene match: 6. Per the germline V gene, CDR1 is MNHEY and CDR2 is SMNVEV (reference sequence). CDR3 region: CASSLNRGKPQHF. CDR3 DNA: TGTGCCAGCAGCTTGAACAGGGGGAAGCCCCAGCATTTT.

This chain joins TRBV6-5 and TRBJ1-4; 8 nucleotides line up with TRBD1. The germline CDR1 and CDR2 sequences are MNHEY and SVGAGI. The junction had 11 bases not matched to a gene; V was cut back by 6 bases and J by 8 bases. CDR3 length equals 15 residues. DNA for the CDR3: TGTGCCAGCAGCCCCTCGGGACAGGACGAGGAAAAACTGTTTTTT. Protein product: CASSPSGQDEEKLFF.

The CDR3 DNA reads TGTGCCAGCAGCTCACAGGGGAGACCGTACAATGAGCAGTTCTTC. Its translation is CASSSQGRPYNEQFF. The chain recombines TRBV5-4 with TRBJ2-1; TRBD1 aligns across 7 bases. The trim removed 3 bases at V and 4 bases at J, leaving 7 bases unmatched. Germline V gene data show CDR1 as SGHNT and CDR2 as YYREEE (reference sequence). The length of the CDR3 is 15 residues.

CDR3 sequence: CASSLDGETQYF. In DNA, the CDR3 is TGTGCCAGCAGCTTAGATGGAGAGACCCAGTACTTC. The chain combines TRBV11-3 with TRBJ2-5; D gene unclear. With 0 bases removed from V and 4 bases from J, the gap between germline ends came to 3 bases. The germline V gene has CDR1 SGHNT and CDR2 YENEEA. The CDR3 loop spans 12 amino acids.

This clone occurred a few times. The chain recombines TRBV4-2 with TRBJ2-3, with TRBD2 matching over 8 bases. This CDR3 has 15 amino acids. V lost 0 bases and J lost 4; bases outside the gene matches: 3. Germline CDR1 and CDR2: LGHNA and YNFKEQ. The CDR3 loop is CASSQDGGGSDTQYF. For the CDR3, the DNA is TGTGCCAGCAGCCAAGATGGCGGGGGGTCAGATACGCAGTATTTT.

DNA of the CDR3: TGTGCCAGCAGCGAACAGGGTGGATACACTGAAGCTTTCTTT. This translates into CASSEQGGYTEAFF. The genes are TRBV7-2 and TRBJ1-1; weak D call: TRBD1 (6 bases). Trimming took off 5 bases at V and 3 bases at J, with 13 bases between the two ends. Germline CDR1 SGHTA, CDR2 FQGNSA. The CDR3 extends over 14 amino acids.

The chain employs TRBV29-1 and TRBJ2-1; TRBD1 might be the D (6 bases). Trimming took off 4 bases at V and 9 bases at J, with 19 bases between the two ends. Looked up from germline, CDR1 is SQVTM and CDR2 is ANQGSEA. This CDR3 spans 14 amino acids. The CDR3 region is CSVGAGAVNREQFF. CDR3 DNA sequence: TGCAGCGTTGGAGCAGGGGCGGTTAACCGTGAGCAGTTCTTC.